The 22 T cell receptor beta chains in this list originate from one sample, sequenced in a study of glioma-infiltrating T cells after dendritic cell vaccination. Repertoires were generated with immunoSEQ multiplex PCR, while TCRdb's copy carries only in-frame clones and drops some. The repertoire includes 20,000 to 30,000 clones, roughly 86% of them detected once, and around 2.9% sits in the top ten. Time point noted: after dendritic cell vaccination, including at tumor progression/relapse. The sequencing here drew on blood, taken after dendritic cell vaccination. The receptors were sampled from a human donor with glioblastoma.

Only one count was recorded for this clone. The chain has TRBV5-1 and TRBJ1-1; a weak D match, TRBD1 (6 bases). Trimming stripped 4 bases from V and 1 base from J, with 11 bases between. The CDR3 length is 14 residues. The germline V gene encodes CDR1 SGHRS and CDR2 YFSETQ. CDR3 sequence (DNA): TGCGCCAGCAGCCAATCAGGGGAGAACACTGAAGCTTTCTTT. This gives the protein CASSQSGENTEAFF. The whole variable domain, remainder taken from reference TRBV5-1 and TRBJ1-1, is KAGVTQTPRYLIKTRGQQVTLSCSPISGHRSVSWYQQTPGQGLQFLFEYFSETQRNKGNFPGRFSGRQFSNSRSEMNVSTLELGDSALYLCASSQSGENTEAFFGQGTRLTVV.

This clone has a single count. The chain recombines TRBV11-2 with TRBJ2-4; a weak D match, TRBD2 (6 bases). The germline gives CDR1 SGHAT, CDR2 FQNNGV. V was pared by 7 bases and J by 8 bases, with 15 bases between. The CDR3 is 13 amino acids. CDR3 in amino acids: CASNLGGGDIQYF. The CDR3 DNA reads TGTGCCAGCAACCTCGGGGGAGGAGACATTCAGTACTTC.

Written as DNA, the CDR3 is TGTGCCAGCAGTTCGCCTCGGTGGGGGGGCTACGAGCAGTACTTC. This translates into CASSSPRWGGYEQYF. V is TRBV28 and J is TRBJ2-7; 7 nucleotides match TRBD2. The germline gives CDR1 MDHEN, CDR2 SYDVKM. The CDR3 runs to 15 residues. The V and J ends lost 4 bases and 3 bases, in that order; junction bases with no gene match: 9.

Of note for this clone: The junction differs from germline at one of its ends, possibly a read error. V usage is TRBV10-3 and J usage is TRBJ2-1; 14 nucleotides align to TRBD2. The CDR3 is made up of 19 amino acids. Germline CDR1 and CDR2: ENHRY and SYGVKD. The CDR3 bases are TGTGCCATCAGCCGAGGAGGGACTAGCGGGGGAGATCTCTACAGTGAGCAGTTCTTC. Translating gives CAISRGGTSGGDLYSEQFF.

The CDR3 DNA sequence: TGTGCCAGTAGTATTGGGACTAGCACTGAGCAGTTCTTC. This codes for CASSIGTSTEQFF. The chain couples TRBV19 to TRBJ2-1, with 9 positions matching TRBD2. V lost 3 bases and J lost 9; bases outside the gene matches: 3. The CDR3 is made up of 13 amino acids. CDR1 is LNHDA, CDR2 SQIVND, per germline (reference sequence). Complete variable domain (other parts from reference TRBV19 and TRBJ2-1): DGGITQSPKYLFRKEGQNVTLSCEQNLNHDAMYWYRQDPGQGLRLIYYSQIVNDFQKGDIAEGYSVSREKKESFPLTVTSAQKNPTAFYLCASSIGTSTEQFFGPGTRLTVL.

V and J are TRBV9 and TRBJ2-7, with 8 bases that match TRBD2. Germline V CDR1 and CDR2: SGDLS, YYNGEE. V was clipped by 0 bases and J by 2 bases; unmatched bases: 4. CDR3 length: 15 residues. CDR3 loop: CASSVEGGGTYEQYF. In DNA, the CDR3 is TGTGCCAGCAGCGTAGAGGGCGGGGGGACCTACGAGCAGTACTTC.

Written as DNA, the CDR3 is TGCGCCAGCAGTCCAGCGGGGGGGCAGGGAGATACGCAGTATTTT. Protein: CASSPAGGQGDTQYF. The chain employs TRBV5-1 and TRBJ2-3, with TRBD2 matching over 10 bases. The germline CDR1 and CDR2 sequences are SGHRS and YFSETQ. The CDR3 spans 15 residues. J gave up 5 bases and V 5 bases, and 8 bases lay outside the gene matches.

The chain carries TRBV28 and TRBJ1-2; no clear D gene. The germline CDR1 and CDR2 sequences are MDHEN and SYDVKM. V lost 6 bases and J 2 bases, leaving 13 bases between the germline ends. The CDR3 has 14 residues. CDR3 sequence (DNA): TGTGCCAGCAGCCAAGGACTCTCCAACTATGGCTACACCTTC. Translated, it gives CASSQGLSNYGYTF.

This rearrangement joins TRBV7-2 to TRBJ1-3, with TRBD1 matching 8 bases. There are 14 residues in the CDR3. V gave up 6 bases and J gave up 2 bases; unmatched junction bases: 3. Germline CDR1 SGHTA, CDR2 FQGNSA. The CDR3 DNA reads as TGTGCCAGCAGTACACAGGGGGCTGGAAACACCATATATTTT. It translates to CASSTQGAGNTIYF.

This chain connects TRBV5-1 to TRBJ2-2, with a weak D call TRBD1 (5 bases). V dropped 4 bases and J dropped 5 bases, with 12 bases sitting between them. The CDR3 length is 14 residues. Germline CDR1 is SGHRS and CDR2 is YFSETQ. CDR3 nucleotide sequence: TGCGCCAGCAGCCTGAACTCAGGGACCGGGGAGCTGTTTTTT. As protein: CASSLNSGTGELFF. The whole variable domain, remainder taken from reference TRBV5-1 and TRBJ2-2, is KAGVTQTPRYLIKTRGQQVTLSCSPISGHRSVSWYQQTPGQGLQFLFEYFSETQRNKGNFPGRFSGRQFSNSRSEMNVSTLELGDSALYLCASSLNSGTGELFFGEGSRLTVL.

The chain is built from TRBV2 and TRBJ1-5; D is unclear. This CDR3 is 13 amino acids long. Germline V CDR1 and CDR2: SNHLY, FYNNEI. The ends were cut back, 6 bases at V and 6 bases at J, with 12 bases in the middle. CDR3 nucleotide sequence: TGTGCCAGCAGGGCACAATCTAGTCAGCCCCAGCATTTT. Translation: CASRAQSSQPQHF.

V gene TRBV19 combines with J gene TRBJ2-3; 10 bases line up with TRBD1. J gave up 1 base and V 5 bases, and 6 bases lay outside the gene matches. In germline, CDR1 is LNHDA, CDR2 SQIVND (reference sequence). The CDR3 length is 16 residues. The CDR3 reads CASSAQTGGGTDTQYF. In DNA, the CDR3 is TGTGCCAGTAGTGCCCAGACAGGGGGCGGCACAGATACGCAGTATTTT.

The genes are TRBV5-6 and TRBJ2-7; D may be TRBD1 (6 bases). Germline V gene lookup returns CDR1 SGHDT and CDR2 YYEEEE. With 2 bases removed from V and 5 bases from J, the gap between germline ends came to 17 bases. The CDR3 runs to 15 residues. CDR3 in DNA: TGTGCCAGCAGCTTTTACTACAGGGTGCTCCACGAGCAGTACTTC. This translates into CASSFYYRVLHEQYF.

The V gene is TRBV7-9, the J gene TRBJ1-1, with 8 bases lining up with TRBD1. Germline V gives CDR1 SEHNR, CDR2 FQNEAQ (reference sequence). The CDR3 has 14 amino acids. Trimming at V came to 5 bases and at J to 3 bases, leaving 5 bases not matched to a gene. CDR3 nucleotides: TGTGCCAGCAGCCAAAGACAGGGGTACACTGAAGCTTTCTTT. This gives the protein CASSQRQGYTEAFF.

The gene calls are TRBV23-1 and TRBJ1-1, with 9 bases identical to TRBD1. TRBV23-1 is reported as an ORF; its role is uncertain. The CDR3 runs 16 residues. V shed 3 bases and J 5 bases; nucleotides not matched to a gene: 10. CDR3 sequence (DNA): TGCGCCAGCAGTCACCCTCACAGGGGGCGGAGGACTGAAGCTTTCTTT. As protein: CASSHPHRGRRTEAFF.

The V gene is TRBV2, the J gene TRBJ1-2; D remains ambiguous. Germline V gene data show CDR1 as SNHLY and CDR2 as FYNNEI. The CDR3 runs to 13 residues. V lost 2 bases, J lost 4 bases, and 8 bases lay in between. The CDR3: CASSERYSYGYTF. Here the CDR3 DNA reads TGTGCCAGCAGTGAACGGTACTCCTATGGCTACACCTTC.

This chain links TRBV19 with TRBJ2-7, with 7 bases that match TRBD1. V was pared by 3 bases and J by 1 base, with 6 bases of the junction left unmatched. The length of the CDR3 is 15 residues. Germline CDR1 is LNHDA and CDR2 is SQIVND (reference sequence). The CDR3 nucleotides read TGTGCCAGTAGTATTCTAGGGGGCCCATCCTACGAGCAGTACTTC. It yields the protein CASSILGGPSYEQYF.

The genes are TRBV29-1 and TRBJ2-1, with TRBD2 matching over 7 bases. J lost 3 bases, V lost 4 bases, and 12 bases had no gene match. CDR1 and CDR2 (germline): SQVTM, ANQGSEA. The CDR3 has 16 residues. In nucleotides, the CDR3 is TGCAGCGTTGGTGGGGGGGACCCCACCCTCTACAATGAGCAGTTCTTC. It is translated as CSVGGGDPTLYNEQFF.

This clone was picked up a small number of times. The rearrangement uses TRBV2 and TRBJ2-3, with D possibly matching TRBD2 (7 bases). Trimming left V 5 bases short and J 0 bases short, with 12 bases between. The CDR3 totals 15 residues. Germline CDR1 and CDR2: SNHLY and FYNNEI. CDR3 in amino acids: CASSPGGASTDTQYF. The DNA for the CDR3 is TGTGCCAGCAGTCCGGGGGGCGCTAGCACAGATACGCAGTATTTT. The whole variable domain, remainder taken from reference TRBV2 and TRBJ2-3, is EPEVTQTPSHQVTQMGQEVILRCVPISNHLYFYWYRQILGQKVEFLVSFYNNEISEKSEIFDDQFSVERPDGSNFTLKIRSTKLEDSAMYFCASSPGGASTDTQYFGPGTRLTVL.

The chain uses TRBV11-3 and TRBJ2-2; D is uncertain. Germline values: CDR1 SGHNT, CDR2 YENEEA. CDR3 length equals 16 residues. Trimming pared 5 bases from V and 4 bases from J, leaving 17 bases between. The CDR3 DNA reads as TGTGCCAGCAGCCCGAATCCCCTAGGCGGCACCGGGGAGCTGTTTTTT. Translated, it gives CASSPNPLGGTGELFF.

The chain combines TRBV6-1 with TRBJ2-2, with 9 bases identical to TRBD1. The V segment lost 7 bases and the J segment 8 bases; nucleotides outside the gene matches: 5. This CDR3 spans 13 amino acids. Germline V gene lookup returns CDR1 MNHNS and CDR2 SASEGT. CDR3 in amino acids: CASTRDRDGELFF. The CDR3 DNA follows: TGTGCCAGCACCCGGGACAGGGATGGGGAGCTGTTTTTT.

This chain links TRBV5-4 with TRBJ2-1; 16 nucleotides align to TRBD2. Germline assignment: CDR1 SGHNT and CDR2 YYREEE (reference sequence). V dropped 4 bases and J dropped 10; count of bases not matched to a gene: 8. The CDR3 sequence is 16 residues long. CDR3 amino acids: CASSAGTSGGAGEQFF. The DNA for the CDR3 is TGTGCCAGCAGCGCCGGGACTAGCGGGGGGGCGGGGGAGCAGTTCTTC.